This record covers a single T cell receptor beta chain. Antigen specificity is unknown. This could be a read error, since a much larger clone is one nucleotide away. This specimen comes from a study of blood T cells in healthy people across ages. Study-wide points: CMV status of donors was not determined, possibly confounding expanded clonotype changes.

The study recruited healthy Caucasian donors from Russia who were aged about 6 to 100. Peripheral blood samples of roughly 10 milliliters were drawn from each donor. Trimming left V 1 base short and J 0 bases short, with 10 bases between. CDR1 and CDR2 from the germline V gene are SGHVS and FNYEAQ. This CDR3 is 15 amino acids long. Combining a sample-barcoded 5' primer with a J-beta primer mix, a second PCR ran for about 6 to 12 cycles. TCRdb analysed the 5' RACE reads with MiXCR anew, one entry per CDR3 protein. The sample records just under 550,000 distinct CDR3 sequences, under 30% being singletons. These data were also reused for a study on T cells of mothers and their children.

Material: blood. The sequence derives from a boy between 10 and 17 years old in good health. The chain couples TRBV7-6 to TRBJ2-7; D gene ambiguous. CDR3 residues: CASSLETRGSYEQYF. CDR3 coding DNA: TGTGCCAGCAGCTTAGAGACACGAGGCTCCTACGAGCAGTACTTC.